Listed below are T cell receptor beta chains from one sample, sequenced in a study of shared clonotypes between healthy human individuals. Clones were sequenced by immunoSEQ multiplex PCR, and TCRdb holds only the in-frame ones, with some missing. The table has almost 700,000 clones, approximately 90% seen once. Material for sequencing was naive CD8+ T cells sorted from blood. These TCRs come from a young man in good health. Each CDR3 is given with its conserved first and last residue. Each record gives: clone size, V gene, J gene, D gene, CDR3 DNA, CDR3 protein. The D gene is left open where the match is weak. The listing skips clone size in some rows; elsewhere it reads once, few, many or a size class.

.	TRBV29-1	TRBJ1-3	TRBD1	TGCAGCGTTGCCGGGACAGATGTTAACTCTGGAAACACCATATATTTT	CSVAGTDVNSGNTIYF
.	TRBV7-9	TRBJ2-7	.	TGTGCCAGCAGCTTAGACGGGGTCGAGCAGTACTTC	CASSLDGVEQYF
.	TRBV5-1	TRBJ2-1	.	TGCGCCAGCAGCTTGACAGGGGCCGTGGGCGGGAGAATTAATGAGCAGTTCTTC	CASSLTGAVGGRINEQFF
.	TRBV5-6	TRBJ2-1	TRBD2	TGTGCCACCGAACCGGGACTAGCAGGTGAGCAGTTCTTC	CATEPGLAGEQFF
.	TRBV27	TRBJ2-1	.	TGTGCCAGCAGTGTGGGGTCTGAGCAGTTCTTC	CASSVGSEQFF
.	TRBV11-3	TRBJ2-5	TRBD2	TGTGCCAGCAGCTTCCCATCTGTCGAGCGGGAGGGCCTAGAGACCCAGTACTTC	CASSFPSVEREGLETQYF
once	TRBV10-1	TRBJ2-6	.	TGCGCCAGCAGCGAGGGAAGGTCTGGGGCCAACGTCCTGACTTTC	CASSEGRSGANVLTF
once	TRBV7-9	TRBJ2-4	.	TGTGCCAGCAGCAAATCAGAGGGAAAGGCCTTCAAAAACATTCAGTACTTC	CASSKSEGKAFKNIQYF
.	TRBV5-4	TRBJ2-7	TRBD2	TGTGCCAGCAGCCAAGATGAAGCGGGAGGTTACGAGCAGTACTTC	CASSQDEAGGYEQYF
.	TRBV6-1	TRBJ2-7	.	TGTGCCAGCAGTGAGCTACAGGATGTGGTTGAGCAGTACTTC	CASSELQDVVEQYF
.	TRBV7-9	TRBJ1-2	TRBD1	TGTGCCAGCAGCGGACAGGGCTATTCTGGCTATGGCTACACCTTC	CASSGQGYSGYGYTF
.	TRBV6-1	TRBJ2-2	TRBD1	TGTGCCAGCACCCGGACAGGGGGCATCGCCGGGGAGCTGTTTTTT	CASTRTGGIAGELFF
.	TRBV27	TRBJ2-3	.	TGTGCCAGCAGTTTCGAGGTTCTAGGCACAGATACGCAGTATTTT	CASSFEVLGTDTQYF
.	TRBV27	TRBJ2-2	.	TGTGCCAGCAGTTATACAGGATCCACCGGGGAGCTGTTTTTT	CASSYTGSTGELFF
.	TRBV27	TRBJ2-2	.	TGTGCCAGCAGTTCCGATGACGGGGAGCTGTTTTTT	CASSSDDGELFF
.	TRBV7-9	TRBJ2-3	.	TGTGCCAGCATTCAAGCGGTCGACACAGATACGCAGTATTTT	CASIQAVDTDTQYF
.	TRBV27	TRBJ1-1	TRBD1	TGTGCCAGCAGTCTGCGGGACAGGGTGAACACTGAAGCTTTCTTT	CASSLRDRVNTEAFF
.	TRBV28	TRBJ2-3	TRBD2	TGTGCCAGCAGTTTCCTAACGGGAGGAGATACGCAGTATTTT	CASSFLTGGDTQYF
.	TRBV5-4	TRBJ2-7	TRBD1	TGTGCCAGCAGCAGACGCGGACAGGGCTCCTACGAGCAGTACTTC	CASSRRGQGSYEQYF
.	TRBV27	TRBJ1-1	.	TGTGCCAGCAGTTCCCTCCAGACAGGCCCCGGTAACACTGAAGCTTTCTTT	CASSSLQTGPGNTEAFF